The entry that follows covers one T cell receptor beta chain sequence. The CDR3 extends over 14 amino acids. From germline, CDR1 is SNHLY and CDR2 FYNNEI. Germline trimming cut 6 bases from V and 1 base from J; bases unmatched to any gene: 5. Generated by immunoSEQ multiplex PCR, the TCRdb table keeps only in-frame clones and is missing some. The sample yields about 78,000 clones, 85% to 95% seen once. The data belong to a study of technical replicates of blood from a few donors. The chain couples TRBV2 to TRBJ2-7, with TRBD2 matching over 8 bases. This sequence was found in a human donor in good health. The sequencing input was T cells isolated from PBMCs. CDR3 loop: CASRLTSGSYEQYF. CDR3 bases: TGTGCCAGCAGGCTTACTAGCGGATCCTACGAGCAGTACTTC.